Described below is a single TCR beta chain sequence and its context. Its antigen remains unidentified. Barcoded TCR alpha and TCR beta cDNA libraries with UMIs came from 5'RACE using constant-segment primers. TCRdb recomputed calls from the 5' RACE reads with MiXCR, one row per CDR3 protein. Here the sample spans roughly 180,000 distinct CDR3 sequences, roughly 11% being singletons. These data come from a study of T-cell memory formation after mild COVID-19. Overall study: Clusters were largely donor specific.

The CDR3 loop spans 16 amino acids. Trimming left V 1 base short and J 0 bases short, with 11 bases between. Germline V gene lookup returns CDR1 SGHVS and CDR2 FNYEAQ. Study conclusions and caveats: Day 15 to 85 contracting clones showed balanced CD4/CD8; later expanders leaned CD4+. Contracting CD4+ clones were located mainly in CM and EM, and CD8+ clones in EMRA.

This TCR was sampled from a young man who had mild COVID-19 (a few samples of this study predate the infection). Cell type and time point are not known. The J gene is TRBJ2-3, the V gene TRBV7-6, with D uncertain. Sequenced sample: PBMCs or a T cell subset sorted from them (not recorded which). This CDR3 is CASSLGKIYSTDTQYF. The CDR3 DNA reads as TGTGCCAGCAGCTTAGGCAAGATTTATAGCACAGATACGCAGTATTTT.